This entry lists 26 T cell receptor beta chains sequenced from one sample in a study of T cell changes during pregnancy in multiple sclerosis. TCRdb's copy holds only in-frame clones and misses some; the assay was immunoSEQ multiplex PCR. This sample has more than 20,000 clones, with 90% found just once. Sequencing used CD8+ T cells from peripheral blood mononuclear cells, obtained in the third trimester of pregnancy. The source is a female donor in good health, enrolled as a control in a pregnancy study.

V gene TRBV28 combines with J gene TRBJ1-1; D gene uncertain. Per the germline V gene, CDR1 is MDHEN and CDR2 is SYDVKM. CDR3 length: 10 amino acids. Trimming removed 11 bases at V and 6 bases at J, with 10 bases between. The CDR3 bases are TGTGCCTGTAGGCGGGCTGAAGCTTTCTTT. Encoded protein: CACRRAEAFF.

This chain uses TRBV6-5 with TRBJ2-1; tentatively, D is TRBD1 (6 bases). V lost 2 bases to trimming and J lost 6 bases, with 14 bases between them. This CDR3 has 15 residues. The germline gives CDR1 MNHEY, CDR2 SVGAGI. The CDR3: CASSYEGTKANEQFF. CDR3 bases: TGTGCCAGCAGTTACGAGGGGACAAAAGCCAATGAGCAGTTCTTC.

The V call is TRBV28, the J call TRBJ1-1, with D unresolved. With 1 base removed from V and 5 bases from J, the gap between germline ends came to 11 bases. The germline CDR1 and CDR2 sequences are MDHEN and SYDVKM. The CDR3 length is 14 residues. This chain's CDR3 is CASSLSAGRTEAFF. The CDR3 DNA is TGTGCCAGCAGTTTATCGGCGGGCCGGACTGAAGCTTTCTTT. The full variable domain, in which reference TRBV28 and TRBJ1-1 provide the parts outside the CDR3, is DVKVTQSSRYLVKRTGEKVFLECVQDMDHENMFWYRQDPGLGLRLIYFSYDVKMKEKGDIPEGYSVSREKKERFSLILESASTNQTSMYLCASSLSAGRTEAFFGQGTRLTVV.

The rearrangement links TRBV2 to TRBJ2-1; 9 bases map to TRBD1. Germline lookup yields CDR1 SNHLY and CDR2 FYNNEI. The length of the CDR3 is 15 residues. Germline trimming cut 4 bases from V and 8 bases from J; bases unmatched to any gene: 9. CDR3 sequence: CASSATGGENHEQFF. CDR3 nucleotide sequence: TGTGCCAGCAGTGCCACAGGGGGCGAAAACCATGAGCAGTTCTTC. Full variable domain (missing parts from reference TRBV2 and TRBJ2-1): EPEVTQTPSHQVTQMGQEVILRCVPISNHLYFYWYRQILGQKVEFLVSFYNNEISEKSEIFDDQFSVERPDGSNFTLKIRSTKLEDSAMYFCASSATGGENHEQFFGPGTRLTVL.

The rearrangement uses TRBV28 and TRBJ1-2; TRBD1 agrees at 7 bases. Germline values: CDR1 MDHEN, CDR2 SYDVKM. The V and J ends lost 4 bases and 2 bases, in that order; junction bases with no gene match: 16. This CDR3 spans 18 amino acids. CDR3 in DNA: TGTGCCAGCAGTTCCCACCTATACACAGGGGCAGGAAACTATGGCTACACCTTC. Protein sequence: CASSSHLYTGAGNYGYTF.

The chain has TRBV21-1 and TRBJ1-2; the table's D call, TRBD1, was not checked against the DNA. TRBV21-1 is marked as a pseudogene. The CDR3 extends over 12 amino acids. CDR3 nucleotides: TGTGCCAGCAGCGGGGCAGCAGATGGCTACACCTTC. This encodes CASSGAADGYTF.

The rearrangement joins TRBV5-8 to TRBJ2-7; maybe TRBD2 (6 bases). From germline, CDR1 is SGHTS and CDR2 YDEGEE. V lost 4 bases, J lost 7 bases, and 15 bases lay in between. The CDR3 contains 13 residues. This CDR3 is CASSPEGSGEQYF. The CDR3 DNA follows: TGTGCCAGCAGCCCGGAGGGGTCGGGGGAGCAGTACTTC.

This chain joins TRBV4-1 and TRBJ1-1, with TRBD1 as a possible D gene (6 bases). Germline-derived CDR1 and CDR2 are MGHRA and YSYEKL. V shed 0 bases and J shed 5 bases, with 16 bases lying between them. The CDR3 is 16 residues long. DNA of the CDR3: TGCGCCAGCAGCCAAGATGGGAAACAGGGTAGAACTGAAGCTTTCTTT. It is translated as CASSQDGKQGRTEAFF.

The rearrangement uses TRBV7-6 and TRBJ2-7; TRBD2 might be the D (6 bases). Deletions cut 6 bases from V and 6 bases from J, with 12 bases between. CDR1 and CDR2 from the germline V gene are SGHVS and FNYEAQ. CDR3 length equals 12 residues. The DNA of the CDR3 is TGTGCCAGCAGGGGTCTGCGGGGCGAGCAGTACTTC. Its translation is CASRGLRGEQYF.

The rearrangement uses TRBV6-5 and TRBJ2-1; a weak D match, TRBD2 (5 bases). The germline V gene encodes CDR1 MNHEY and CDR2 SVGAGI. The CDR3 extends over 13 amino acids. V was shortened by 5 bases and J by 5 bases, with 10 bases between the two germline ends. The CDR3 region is CASSVSGNNEQFF. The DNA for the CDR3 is TGTGCCAGCAGTGTTTCGGGAAACAATGAGCAGTTCTTC.

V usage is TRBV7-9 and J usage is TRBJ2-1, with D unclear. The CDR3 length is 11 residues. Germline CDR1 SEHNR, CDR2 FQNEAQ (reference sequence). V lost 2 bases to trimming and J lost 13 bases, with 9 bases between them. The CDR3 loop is CASSLQHNQFF. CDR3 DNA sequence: TGTGCCAGCAGCTTACAACACAATCAGTTCTTC.

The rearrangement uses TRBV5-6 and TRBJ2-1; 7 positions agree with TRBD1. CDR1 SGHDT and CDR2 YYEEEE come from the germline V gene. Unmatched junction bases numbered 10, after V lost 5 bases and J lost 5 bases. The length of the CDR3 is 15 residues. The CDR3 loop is CASSYSGGQDNEQFF. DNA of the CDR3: TGTGCCAGCAGTTACTCAGGGGGTCAAGACAATGAGCAGTTCTTC.

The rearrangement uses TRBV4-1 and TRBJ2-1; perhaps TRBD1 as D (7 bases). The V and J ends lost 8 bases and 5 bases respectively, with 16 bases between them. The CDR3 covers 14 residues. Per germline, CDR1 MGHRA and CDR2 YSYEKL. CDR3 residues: CASAGGQQDNEQFF. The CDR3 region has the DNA TGCGCCAGCGCCGGGGGACAGCAAGACAATGAGCAGTTCTTC.

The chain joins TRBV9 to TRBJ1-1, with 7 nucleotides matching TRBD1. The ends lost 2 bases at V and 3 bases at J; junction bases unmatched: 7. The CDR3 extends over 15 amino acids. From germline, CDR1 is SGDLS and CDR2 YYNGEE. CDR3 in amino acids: CASSVFYRGDTEAFF. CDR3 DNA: TGTGCCAGCAGCGTTTTCTACAGGGGAGACACTGAAGCTTTCTTT.

The CDR3 region is CASSPRLAAWDEQFF. The CDR3 nucleotides are TGTGCCAGCAGTCCCCGACTAGCGGCCTGGGATGAGCAGTTCTTC. The chain joins TRBV27 to TRBJ2-1; 9 bases match TRBD2. This CDR3 region has 15 residues. Unmatched junction bases numbered 10, after V lost 5 bases and J lost 8 bases. In germline, CDR1 is MNHEY, CDR2 SMNVEV (reference sequence).

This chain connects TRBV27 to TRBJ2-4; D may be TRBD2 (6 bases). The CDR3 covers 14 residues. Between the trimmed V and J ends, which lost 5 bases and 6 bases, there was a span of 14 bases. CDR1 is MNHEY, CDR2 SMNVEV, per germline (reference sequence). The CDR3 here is CASSTRSGVNIQYF. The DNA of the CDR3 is TGTGCCAGCAGTACACGGTCGGGGGTAAACATTCAGTACTTC.

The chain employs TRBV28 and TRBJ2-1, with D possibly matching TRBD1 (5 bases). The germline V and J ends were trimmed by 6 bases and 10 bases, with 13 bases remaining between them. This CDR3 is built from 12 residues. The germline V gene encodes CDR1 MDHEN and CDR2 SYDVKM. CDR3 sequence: CASRPPGNEQFF. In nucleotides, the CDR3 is TGTGCCAGCAGACCCCCAGGGAACGAGCAGTTCTTC.

The CDR3 region is CASSARTGGVYEQYF. CDR3 nucleotides: TGTGCCAGCAGCGCAAGGACAGGGGGGGTCTACGAGCAGTACTTC. The chain is built from TRBV11-1 and TRBJ2-7; 10 bases agree with TRBD1. The CDR3 runs 15 residues. J lost 3 bases, V lost 5 bases, and 7 bases had no gene match. Germline-derived CDR1 and CDR2 are SGHAT and FQDESV (reference sequence).

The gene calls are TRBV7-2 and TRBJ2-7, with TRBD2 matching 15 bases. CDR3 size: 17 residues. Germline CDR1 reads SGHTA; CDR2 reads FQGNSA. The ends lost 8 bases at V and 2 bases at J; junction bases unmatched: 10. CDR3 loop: CASDSGLAGGLPYEQYF. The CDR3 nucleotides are TGTGCCAGCGATTCGGGACTAGCGGGAGGCCTTCCCTACGAGCAGTACTTC. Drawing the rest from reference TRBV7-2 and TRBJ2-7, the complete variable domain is GAGVSQSPSNKVTEKGKDVELRCDPISGHTALYWYRQSLGQGLEFLIYFQGNSAPDKSGLPSDRFSAERTGGSVSTLTIQRTQQEDSAVYLCASDSGLAGGLPYEQYFGPGTRLTVT.

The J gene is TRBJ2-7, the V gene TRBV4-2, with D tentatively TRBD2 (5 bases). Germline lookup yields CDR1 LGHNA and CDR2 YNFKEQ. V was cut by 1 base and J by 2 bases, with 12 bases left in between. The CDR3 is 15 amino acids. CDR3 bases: TGTGCCAGCAGCCAAGTAAGGGAGTTAGCCTACGAGCAGTACTTC. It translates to CASSQVRELAYEQYF.

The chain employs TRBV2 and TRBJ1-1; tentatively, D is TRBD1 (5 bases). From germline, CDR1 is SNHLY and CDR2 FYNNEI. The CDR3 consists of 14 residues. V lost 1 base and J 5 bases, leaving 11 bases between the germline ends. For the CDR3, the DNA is TGTGCCAGCAGTGAAGGGCAGGGTTTAACTGAAGCTTTCTTT. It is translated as CASSEGQGLTEAFF.

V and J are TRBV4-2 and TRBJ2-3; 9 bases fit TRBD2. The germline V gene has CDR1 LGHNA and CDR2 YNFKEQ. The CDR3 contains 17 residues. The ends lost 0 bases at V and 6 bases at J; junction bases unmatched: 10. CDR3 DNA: TGTGCCAGCAGCCAAGAAGTGGGCGGGGGGGCCGGTGATACGCAGTATTTT. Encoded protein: CASSQEVGGGAGDTQYF.

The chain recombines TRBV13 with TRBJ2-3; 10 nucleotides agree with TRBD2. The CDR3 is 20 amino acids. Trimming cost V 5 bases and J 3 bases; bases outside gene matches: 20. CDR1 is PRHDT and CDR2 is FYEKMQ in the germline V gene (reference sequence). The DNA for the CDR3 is TGTGCCAGCAGCCAACCAAGGACTAGCGGACCCCGGGCGTTTACAGATACGCAGTATTTT. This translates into CASSQPRTSGPRAFTDTQYF.

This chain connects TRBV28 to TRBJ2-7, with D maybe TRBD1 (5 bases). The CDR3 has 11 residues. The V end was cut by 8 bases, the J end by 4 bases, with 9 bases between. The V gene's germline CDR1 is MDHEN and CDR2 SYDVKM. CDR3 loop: CASAQGYEQYF. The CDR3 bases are TGTGCCAGCGCTCAGGGTTACGAGCAGTACTTC.

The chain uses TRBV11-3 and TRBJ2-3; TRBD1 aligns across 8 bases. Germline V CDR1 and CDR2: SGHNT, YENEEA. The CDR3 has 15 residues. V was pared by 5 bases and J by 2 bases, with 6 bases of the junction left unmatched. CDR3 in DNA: TGTGCCAGCAGCCTGACGGACAGGGACACAGATACGCAGTATTTT. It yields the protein CASSLTDRDTDTQYF.

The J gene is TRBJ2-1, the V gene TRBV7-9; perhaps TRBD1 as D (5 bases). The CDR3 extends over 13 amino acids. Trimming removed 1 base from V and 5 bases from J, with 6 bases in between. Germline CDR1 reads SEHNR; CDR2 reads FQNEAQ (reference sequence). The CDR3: CASSLVRDNEQFF. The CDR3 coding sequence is TGTGCCAGCAGCTTAGTCAGGGACAATGAGCAGTTCTTC.